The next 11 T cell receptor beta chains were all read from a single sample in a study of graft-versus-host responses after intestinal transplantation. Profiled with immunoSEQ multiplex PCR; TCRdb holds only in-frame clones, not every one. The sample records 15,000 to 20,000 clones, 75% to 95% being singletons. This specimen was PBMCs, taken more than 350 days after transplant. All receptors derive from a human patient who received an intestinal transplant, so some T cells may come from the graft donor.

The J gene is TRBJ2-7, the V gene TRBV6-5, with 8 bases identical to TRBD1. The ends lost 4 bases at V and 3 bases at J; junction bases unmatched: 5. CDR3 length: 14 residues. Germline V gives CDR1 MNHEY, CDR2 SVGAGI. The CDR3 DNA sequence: TGTGCCAGCAGTTTGGGGGACAGGATCTACGAGCAGTACTTC. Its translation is CASSLGDRIYEQYF.

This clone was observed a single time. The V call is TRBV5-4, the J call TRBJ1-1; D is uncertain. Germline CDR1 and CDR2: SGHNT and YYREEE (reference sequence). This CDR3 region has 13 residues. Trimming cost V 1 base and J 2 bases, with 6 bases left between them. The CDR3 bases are TGTGCCAGCAGCTTGAACCGTAACACTGAAGCTTTCTTT. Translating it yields CASSLNRNTEAFF. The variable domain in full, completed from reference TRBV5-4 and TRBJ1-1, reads ETGVTQSPTHLIKTRGQQVTLRCSSQSGHNTVSWYQQALGQGPQFIFQYYREEENGRGNFPPRFSGLQFPNYSSELNVNALELDDSALYLCASSLNRNTEAFFGQGTRLTVV.

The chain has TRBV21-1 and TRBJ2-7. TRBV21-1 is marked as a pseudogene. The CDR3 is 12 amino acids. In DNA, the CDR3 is TGTGCCAGCAGCCGACCCGACTACGAGCAGTACTTC. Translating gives CASSRPDYEQYF.

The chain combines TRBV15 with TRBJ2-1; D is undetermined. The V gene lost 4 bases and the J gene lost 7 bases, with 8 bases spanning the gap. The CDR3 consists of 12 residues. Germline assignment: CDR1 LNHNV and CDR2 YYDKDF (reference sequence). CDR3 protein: CATSNVGNEQFF. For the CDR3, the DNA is TGTGCCACCAGCAACGTAGGAAATGAGCAGTTCTTC.

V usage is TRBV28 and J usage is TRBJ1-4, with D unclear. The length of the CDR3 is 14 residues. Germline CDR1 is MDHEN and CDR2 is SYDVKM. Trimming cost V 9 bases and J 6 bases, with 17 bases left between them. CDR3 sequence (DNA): TGTGCCAGTACGATGGCGCTAAGGGATGAAAAACTGTTTTTT. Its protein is CASTMALRDEKLFF.

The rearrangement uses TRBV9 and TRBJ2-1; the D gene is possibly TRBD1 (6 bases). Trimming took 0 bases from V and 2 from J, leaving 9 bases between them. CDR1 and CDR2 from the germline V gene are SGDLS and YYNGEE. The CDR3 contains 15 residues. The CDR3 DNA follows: TGTGCCAGCAGCGTAGCAAGGGGGACCTACAATGAGCAGTTCTTC. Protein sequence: CASSVARGTYNEQFF.

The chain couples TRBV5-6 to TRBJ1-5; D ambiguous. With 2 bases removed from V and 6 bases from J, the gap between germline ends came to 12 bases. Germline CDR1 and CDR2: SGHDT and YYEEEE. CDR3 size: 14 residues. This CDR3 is CASSLVTDTQPQHF. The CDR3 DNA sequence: TGTGCCAGCAGCTTAGTAACAGACACTCAGCCCCAGCATTTT.

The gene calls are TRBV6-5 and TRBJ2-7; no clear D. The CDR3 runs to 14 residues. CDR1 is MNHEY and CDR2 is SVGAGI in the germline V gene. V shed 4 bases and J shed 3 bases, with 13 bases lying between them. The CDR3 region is CASSSSRLNYEQYF. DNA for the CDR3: TGTGCCAGCAGTTCCTCCCGGTTAAACTACGAGCAGTACTTC.

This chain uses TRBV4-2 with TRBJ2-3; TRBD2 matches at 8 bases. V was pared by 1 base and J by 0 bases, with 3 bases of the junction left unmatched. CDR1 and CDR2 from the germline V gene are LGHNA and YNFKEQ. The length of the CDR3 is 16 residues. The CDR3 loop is CASSQGPSGSTDTQYF. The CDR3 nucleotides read TGTGCCAGCAGCCAAGGGCCTAGCGGGAGCACAGATACGCAGTATTTT.

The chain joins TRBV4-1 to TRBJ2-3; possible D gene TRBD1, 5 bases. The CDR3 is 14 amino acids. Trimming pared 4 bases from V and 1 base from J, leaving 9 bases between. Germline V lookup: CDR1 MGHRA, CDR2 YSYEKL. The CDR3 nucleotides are TGCGCCAGCAGCCCACAGGTTGGCACAGATACGCAGTATTTT. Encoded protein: CASSPQVGTDTQYF.

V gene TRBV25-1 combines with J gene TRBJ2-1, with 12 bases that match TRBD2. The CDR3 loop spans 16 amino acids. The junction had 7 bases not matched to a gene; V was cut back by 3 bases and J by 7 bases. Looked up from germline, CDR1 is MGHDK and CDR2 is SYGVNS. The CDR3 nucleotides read TGTGCCAGCAGTGAGCCGTGGACTAGCGGGGAGAATGAGCAGTTCTTC. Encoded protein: CASSEPWTSGENEQFF.